This entry features one T cell receptor beta chain sequence. The germline CDR1 and CDR2 sequences are GTSNPN and SVGIG (reference sequence). The ends lost 1 base at V and 1 base at J; junction bases unmatched: 6. The CDR3 totals 17 residues. The data were obtained in a study of blood T cell repertoires in COVID-19. In the study overall: COVID-19 samples collected from the United States, Italy and Spain covered acute and convalescent phases.

The assay was immunoSEQ multiplex PCR, and TCRdb's table has in-frame clones only and misses some. The sample records roughly 80,000 clones, around 80% being singletons. V is TRBV30 and J is TRBJ1-6, with 8 bases matching TRBD1. The sequence was obtained from a woman aged 55 to 70 with acute or convalescent COVID-19. Sample: peripheral blood. The CDR3 reads CAWSGRGRGSYNSPLHF. The CDR3 DNA is TGTGCCTGGAGTGGCAGGGGGCGTGGGTCCTATAATTCACCCCTCCACTTT.